Listed below are T cell receptor beta chains from one sample, sequenced in a study of blood T cell repertoires in COVID-19. TCRdb's table, derived via immunoSEQ multiplex PCR, lists solely in-frame clones and lacks some. The sample shows fewer than 200,000 clones, 60% to 85% of them seen only once. Sequences were obtained from peripheral blood. Receptors were obtained from a woman between 45 and 65 years old with active or convalescent COVID-19. The CDR3 runs from the conserved cysteine through the conserved F or W. Each record gives: J gene, clone size, V gene, D gene, CDR3 protein, CDR3 DNA. D genes are given only for firm matches. A clone size is listed for some rows: how often the clone was seen (once, few, many), or a class if it is expanded.

j_call: TRBJ1-2
clone_size: few
v_call: TRBV30
d_call: -
cdr3_aa: CAWSVPGANYGYTF
cdr3_nt: TGTGCCTGGAGTGTGCCCGGAGCTAACTATGGCTACACCTTC

j_call: TRBJ1-5
clone_size: -
v_call: TRBV11-2
d_call: TRBD1
cdr3_aa: CASSLDTGGNQPQHF
cdr3_nt: TGTGCCAGCAGCTTAGATACAGGGGGCAATCAGCCCCAGCATTTT

j_call: TRBJ2-2
clone_size: once
v_call: TRBV5-6
d_call: TRBD2
cdr3_aa: CASSLSGLAGDGVAGELFF
cdr3_nt: TGTGCCAGCAGCTTGAGTGGACTAGCGGGAGACGGTGTCGCCGGGGAGCTGTTTTTT

j_call: TRBJ2-7
clone_size: -
v_call: TRBV19
d_call: TRBD1
cdr3_aa: CASSIPGQGLGEQYF
cdr3_nt: TGTGCCAGTAGTATCCCGGGACAGGGTCTAGGCGAGCAGTACTTC

j_call: TRBJ2-6
clone_size: -
v_call: TRBV19
d_call: -
cdr3_aa: CASSIRTGALSGANVLTF
cdr3_nt: TGTGCCAGTAGTATACGAACAGGAGCCCTTTCTGGGGCCAACGTCCTGACTTTC

j_call: TRBJ1-2
clone_size: -
v_call: TRBV7-8
d_call: -
cdr3_aa: CASSLRDTSYGYTF
cdr3_nt: TGTGCCAGCAGCCTCCGGGACACCTCGTATGGCTACACCTTC

j_call: TRBJ2-1
clone_size: -
v_call: TRBV6-2/TRBV6-3
d_call: -
cdr3_aa: CASSYDGRDNEQFF
cdr3_nt: TGTGCCAGCAGTTATGATGGGCGAGACAATGAGCAGTTCTTC

j_call: TRBJ2-2
clone_size: -
v_call: TRBV7-2
d_call: -
cdr3_aa: CASSLASSNTGELFF
cdr3_nt: TGTGCCAGCAGCTTAGCGTCTAGTAACACCGGGGAGCTGTTTTTT

j_call: TRBJ1-1
clone_size: -
v_call: TRBV28
d_call: -
cdr3_aa: CAAGGTEAFF
cdr3_nt: TGTGCGGCGGGGGGAACTGAAGCTTTCTTT

j_call: TRBJ1-3
clone_size: -
v_call: TRBV4-3
d_call: -
cdr3_aa: CASSWGGGEPGNTIYF
cdr3_nt: TGCGCCAGCAGCTGGGGGGGAGGGGAACCTGGAAACACCATATATTTT

j_call: TRBJ1-3
clone_size: few
v_call: TRBV18
d_call: TRBD1
cdr3_aa: CASSPGQGVRNTIYF
cdr3_nt: TGTGCCAGCTCACCCGGACAGGGAGTTCGAAACACCATATATTTT

j_call: TRBJ2-1
clone_size: few
v_call: TRBV6-1
d_call: TRBD2
cdr3_aa: CASSDTLAGRDEQFF
cdr3_nt: TGTGCCAGCAGTGATACCCTAGCGGGGAGGGATGAGCAGTTCTTC

j_call: TRBJ1-1
clone_size: -
v_call: TRBV6-5
d_call: TRBD1
cdr3_aa: CASSRGTVGTEAFF
cdr3_nt: TGTGCCAGCAGTAGGGGGACAGTAGGCACTGAAGCTTTCTTT

j_call: TRBJ1-2
clone_size: -
v_call: TRBV7-2
d_call: -
cdr3_aa: CASSPPTGRISYGYTF
cdr3_nt: TGTGCCAGCAGCCCCCCCACAGGGAGAATTAGCTATGGCTACACCTTC

j_call: TRBJ2-1
clone_size: -
v_call: TRBV7-9
d_call: -
cdr3_aa: CASSVARTVYNEQFF
cdr3_nt: TGTGCCAGCAGCGTCGCCCGGACTGTTTACAATGAGCAGTTCTTC

j_call: TRBJ2-1
clone_size: once
v_call: TRBV11-2
d_call: -
cdr3_aa: CASRWAGSSYNEQFF
cdr3_nt: TGTGCCAGCAGGTGGGCGGGCAGCTCCTACAATGAGCAGTTCTTC

j_call: TRBJ1-2
clone_size: -
v_call: TRBV29-1
d_call: -
cdr3_aa: CSVGNDGYTF
cdr3_nt: TGCAGCGTTGGTAATGATGGCTACACCTTC

j_call: TRBJ1-1
clone_size: -
v_call: TRBV10-3
d_call: -
cdr3_aa: CAISEYGNTEAFF
cdr3_nt: TGTGCCATCAGTGAGTACGGTAACACTGAAGCTTTCTTT

j_call: TRBJ1-3
clone_size: -
v_call: TRBV2
d_call: -
cdr3_aa: CASRQETNTIYF
cdr3_nt: TGTGCCAGCAGACAGGAAACGAACACCATATATTTT

j_call: TRBJ2-2
clone_size: -
v_call: TRBV2
d_call: -
cdr3_aa: CASRGALGELFF
cdr3_nt: TGTGCCAGCCGGGGGGCTCTCGGGGAGCTGTTTTTT

j_call: TRBJ1-1
clone_size: -
v_call: TRBV6-5
d_call: TRBD1
cdr3_aa: CASNLNRGGEAFF
cdr3_nt: TGTGCCAGCAATTTAAACAGGGGAGGAGAAGCTTTCTTT

j_call: TRBJ2-7
clone_size: -
v_call: TRBV11-2
d_call: TRBD1
cdr3_aa: CASSLVGVGGQGAIYEQYF
cdr3_nt: TGTGCCAGCAGCTTAGTGGGTGTGGGTGGACAGGGGGCGATATACGAGCAGTACTTC

j_call: TRBJ1-6
clone_size: -
v_call: TRBV30
d_call: -
cdr3_aa: CAWSPHSTGLNSPLHF
cdr3_nt: TGTGCCTGGTCCCCACATTCGACAGGACTGAATTCACCCCTCCACTTT

j_call: TRBJ2-5
clone_size: -
v_call: TRBV12-5
d_call: TRBD1
cdr3_aa: CASGSRGETQYF
cdr3_nt: TGTGCTAGTGGTTCCAGGGGGGAGACCCAGTACTTC

j_call: TRBJ1-3
clone_size: -
v_call: TRBV5-1
d_call: -
cdr3_aa: CASSLDGALGNTIYF
cdr3_nt: TGCGCCAGCAGCTTGGATGGGGCCCTTGGAAACACCATATATTTT

j_call: TRBJ1-2
clone_size: -
v_call: TRBV3-1/TRBV3-2
d_call: TRBD1
cdr3_aa: CASSQGTGGSSYGYTF
cdr3_nt: TGTGCCAGCAGCCAGGGGACAGGGGGCTCGAGCTATGGCTACACCTTC

j_call: TRBJ2-7
clone_size: -
v_call: TRBV5-6
d_call: TRBD2
cdr3_aa: CASSLGLAGTYEQYF
cdr3_nt: TGTGCCAGCAGCCTCGGACTAGCGGGGACTTACGAGCAGTACTTC

j_call: TRBJ1-4
clone_size: -
v_call: TRBV28
d_call: -
cdr3_aa: CASSRDSMVLEKLFF
cdr3_nt: TGTGCCAGCAGCCGGGACTCAATGGTCTTAGAAAAACTGTTTTTT

j_call: TRBJ2-7
clone_size: -
v_call: TRBV2
d_call: -
cdr3_aa: CASRPGQAGYEQYF
cdr3_nt: TGTGCCAGCAGACCCGGACAGGCGGGGTACGAGCAGTACTTC

j_call: TRBJ2-7
clone_size: few
v_call: TRBV19
d_call: TRBD1
cdr3_aa: CASSVRDSGSYEQYF
cdr3_nt: TGTGCCAGTAGTGTCCGGGACAGCGGCTCCTACGAGCAGTACTTC

j_call: TRBJ1-1
clone_size: -
v_call: TRBV4-3
d_call: -
cdr3_aa: CASSQGHGRDTEAFF
cdr3_nt: TGCGCCAGCAGCCAAGGCCACGGGAGGGACACTGAAGCTTTCTTT

j_call: TRBJ1-5
clone_size: few
v_call: TRBV6-5
d_call: -
cdr3_aa: CASTEVPGQPQHF
cdr3_nt: TGTGCCAGCACCGAGGTCCCGGGTCAGCCCCAGCATTTT

j_call: TRBJ1-1
clone_size: -
v_call: TRBV5-6
d_call: -
cdr3_aa: CASSPRGGTEAFF
cdr3_nt: TGTGCCAGCAGTCCACGGGGGGGCACTGAAGCTTTCTTT

j_call: TRBJ1-2
clone_size: -
v_call: TRBV27
d_call: -
cdr3_aa: CASSFRQPNYGYTF
cdr3_nt: TGTGCCAGCAGTTTTCGACAGCCGAACTATGGCTACACCTTC

j_call: TRBJ1-5
clone_size: -
v_call: TRBV6-2/TRBV6-3
d_call: -
cdr3_aa: CASSAIWQPQHF
cdr3_nt: TGTGCCAGCAGTGCGATTTGGCAGCCCCAGCATTTT

j_call: TRBJ1-2
clone_size: -
v_call: TRBV18
d_call: -
cdr3_aa: CASSPNSYGYTF
cdr3_nt: TGTGCCAGCTCACCAAACTCCTATGGCTACACCTTC

j_call: TRBJ2-6
clone_size: -
v_call: TRBV19
d_call: -
cdr3_aa: CASHGAGTPYSGANVLTF
cdr3_nt: TGTGCCAGCCACGGGGCCGGGACACCTTACTCTGGGGCCAACGTCCTGACTTTC

j_call: TRBJ2-7
clone_size: few
v_call: TRBV5-1
d_call: -
cdr3_aa: CASSLGTASYEQYF
cdr3_nt: TGCGCCAGCAGCTTGGGGACAGCCTCCTACGAGCAGTACTTC

j_call: TRBJ2-1
clone_size: few
v_call: TRBV7-7
d_call: TRBD2
cdr3_aa: CASSFLSSGGYNEQFF
cdr3_nt: TGTGCTAGCAGCTTCCTGTCTAGCGGGGGTTACAATGAGCAGTTCTTC

j_call: TRBJ1-2
clone_size: -
v_call: TRBV7-2
d_call: -
cdr3_aa: CASSSPGDGNYGYTF
cdr3_nt: TGTGCCAGCAGCTCCCCGGGGGACGGGAACTATGGCTACACCTTC

j_call: TRBJ1-1
clone_size: -
v_call: TRBV19
d_call: TRBD1
cdr3_aa: CASSIAGTGVEAFF
cdr3_nt: TGTGCCAGTAGTATAGCCGGGACAGGGGTTGAAGCTTTCTTT

j_call: TRBJ1-6
clone_size: -
v_call: TRBV11-2
d_call: -
cdr3_aa: CASSFRTEATPLHF
cdr3_nt: TGTGCCAGCAGCTTTCGGACAGAGGCGACACCCCTCCACTTT

j_call: TRBJ2-5
clone_size: -
v_call: TRBV30
d_call: TRBD2
cdr3_aa: CAWSLLAGVQETQYF
cdr3_nt: TGTGCCTGGAGTCTTCTAGCGGGAGTCCAAGAGACCCAGTACTTC

j_call: TRBJ2-7
clone_size: few
v_call: TRBV2
d_call: -
cdr3_aa: CASSEWLREEQYF
cdr3_nt: TGTGCCAGCAGTGAATGGTTGAGGGAAGAGCAGTACTTC

j_call: TRBJ2-2
clone_size: -
v_call: TRBV19
d_call: -
cdr3_aa: CASSIQHGGELFF
cdr3_nt: TGTGCCAGTAGTATTCAACATGGCGGGGAGCTGTTTTTT